This T cell receptor beta chain was observed in a study of T-cell memory formation after mild COVID-19. The 5'RACE method, run with constant-segment primers, produced TCR alpha and TCR beta cDNA libraries (carrying sample barcodes and UMIs). TCRdb analysed the 5' RACE reads with MiXCR anew, one entry per CDR3 protein. This table has hundreds of thousands of distinct CDR3 sequences, roughly a quarter appearing once. CDR3 length: 14 residues. Germline CDR1 is SGHKS and CDR2 is YYEKEE (reference sequence). Trimming stripped 2 bases from V and 2 bases from J, with 10 bases between. This TCR was sampled from an adult woman who had mild COVID-19 (a few samples of this study predate the infection). Cell type and time point are not known. Sequencing was performed on PBMCs or a T cell subset sorted from them (not recorded which). V and J are TRBV5-5 and TRBJ1-2, with unresolved D. CDR3 nucleotide sequence: TGTGCCAGCAGCTTTGGCGGGCAGAACTATGGCTACACCTTC. It codes for CASSFGGQNYGYTF.